This TCR beta chain was sequenced in a study of Ad26.COV2.S vaccination and SARS-CoV-2 variants. Study-wide results and caveats: The breadth of spike-specific CD8+ and CD4+ T cell responses after vaccination was reportedly substantial.

Clones were read by immunoSEQ multiplex PCR, and TCRdb kept only the in-frame ones, dropping some. The sample records hundreds of thousands of clones, 80% to 90% being singletons. Treatment here: some 20 received Ad26.COV2.S at low or high dose, single or two shots; 5 received placebo; per-sample allocation not given. The samples were gathered on day 63 after the first injection of vaccine or placebo. CDR1 and CDR2 (germline): SGHVT, SQSDAQ. Trimming took 5 bases from V and 4 from J, leaving 17 bases between them. The CDR3 extends over 15 amino acids. Details on this clone: Its antigen remains unidentified.

The sequence came from a person between 18 and 60 years old who received the Ad26.COV2.S COVID-19 vaccine or a placebo. The source material was peripheral blood, sampled in a trial of Ad26.COV2.S vaccine versus placebo. This chain joins TRBV7-4 and TRBJ1-1; D is unclear. The CDR3 bases are TGTGCCAGCAGCCCGGCCCTATGGTCGATCACTGAAGCTTTCTTT. Translated, it gives CASSPALWSITEAFF.